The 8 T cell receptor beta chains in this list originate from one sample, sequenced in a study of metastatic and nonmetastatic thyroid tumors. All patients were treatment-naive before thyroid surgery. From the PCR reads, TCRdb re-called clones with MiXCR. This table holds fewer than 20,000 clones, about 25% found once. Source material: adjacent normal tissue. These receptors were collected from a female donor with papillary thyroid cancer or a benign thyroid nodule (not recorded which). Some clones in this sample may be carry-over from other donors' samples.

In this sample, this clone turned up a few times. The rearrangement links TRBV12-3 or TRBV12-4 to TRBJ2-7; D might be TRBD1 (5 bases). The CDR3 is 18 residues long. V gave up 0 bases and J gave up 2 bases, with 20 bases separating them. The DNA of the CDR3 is TGTGCCAGCAGTTTAGCGCCCAGGACGGTCATCAGGGCCTACGAGCAGTACTTC. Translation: CASSLAPRTVIRAYEQYF.

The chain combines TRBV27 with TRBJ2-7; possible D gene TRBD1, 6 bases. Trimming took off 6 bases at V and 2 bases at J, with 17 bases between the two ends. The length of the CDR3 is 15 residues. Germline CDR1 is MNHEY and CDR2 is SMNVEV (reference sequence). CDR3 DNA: TGTGCCAGCAGCATAAAGGACAGCAGTCCCTACGAGCAGTACTTC. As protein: CASSIKDSSPYEQYF.

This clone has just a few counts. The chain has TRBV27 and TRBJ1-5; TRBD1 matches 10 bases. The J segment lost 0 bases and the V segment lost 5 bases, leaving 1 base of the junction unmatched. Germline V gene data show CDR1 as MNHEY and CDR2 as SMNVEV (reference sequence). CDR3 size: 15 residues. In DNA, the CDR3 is TGTGCCAGCAGTCGGACAGGGGGTAGCAATCAGCCCCAGCATTTT. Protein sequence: CASSRTGGSNQPQHF.

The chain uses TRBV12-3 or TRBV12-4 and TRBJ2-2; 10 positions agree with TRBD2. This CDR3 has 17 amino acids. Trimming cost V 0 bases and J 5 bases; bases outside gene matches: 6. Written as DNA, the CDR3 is TGTGCCAGCAGTTTAGCGCTAGCGGGAGCGCTTACCGGGGAGCTGTTTTTT. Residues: CASSLALAGALTGELFF.

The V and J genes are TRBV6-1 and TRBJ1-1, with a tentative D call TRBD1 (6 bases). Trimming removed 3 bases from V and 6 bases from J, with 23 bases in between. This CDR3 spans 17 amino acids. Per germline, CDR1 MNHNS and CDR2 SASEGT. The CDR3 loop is CASSDRDMGRGWAEAFF. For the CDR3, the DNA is TGTGCCAGCAGTGACCGGGACATGGGTAGGGGGTGGGCTGAAGCTTTCTTT.

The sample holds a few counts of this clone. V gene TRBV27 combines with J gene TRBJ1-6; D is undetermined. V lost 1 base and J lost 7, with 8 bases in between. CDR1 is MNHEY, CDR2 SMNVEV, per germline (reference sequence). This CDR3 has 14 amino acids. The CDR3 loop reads CASSLFPGNSPLHF. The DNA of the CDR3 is TGTGCCAGCAGTTTATTTCCGGGGAATTCACCCCTCCACTTT.

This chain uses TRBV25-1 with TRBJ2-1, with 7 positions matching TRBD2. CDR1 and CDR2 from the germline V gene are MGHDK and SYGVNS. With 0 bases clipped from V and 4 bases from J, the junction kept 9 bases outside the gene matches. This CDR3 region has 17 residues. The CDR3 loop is CASSEYGGRARYNEQFF. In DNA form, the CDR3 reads TGTGCCAGCAGTGAATATGGCGGGAGAGCCCGATACAATGAGCAGTTCTTC.

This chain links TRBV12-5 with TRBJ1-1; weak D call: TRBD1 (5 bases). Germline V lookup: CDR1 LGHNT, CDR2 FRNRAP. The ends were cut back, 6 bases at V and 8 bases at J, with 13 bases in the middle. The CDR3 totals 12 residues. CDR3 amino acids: CASGFGGSEAFF. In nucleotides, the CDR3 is TGTGCTAGTGGGTTTGGGGGGTCAGAAGCTTTCTTT.